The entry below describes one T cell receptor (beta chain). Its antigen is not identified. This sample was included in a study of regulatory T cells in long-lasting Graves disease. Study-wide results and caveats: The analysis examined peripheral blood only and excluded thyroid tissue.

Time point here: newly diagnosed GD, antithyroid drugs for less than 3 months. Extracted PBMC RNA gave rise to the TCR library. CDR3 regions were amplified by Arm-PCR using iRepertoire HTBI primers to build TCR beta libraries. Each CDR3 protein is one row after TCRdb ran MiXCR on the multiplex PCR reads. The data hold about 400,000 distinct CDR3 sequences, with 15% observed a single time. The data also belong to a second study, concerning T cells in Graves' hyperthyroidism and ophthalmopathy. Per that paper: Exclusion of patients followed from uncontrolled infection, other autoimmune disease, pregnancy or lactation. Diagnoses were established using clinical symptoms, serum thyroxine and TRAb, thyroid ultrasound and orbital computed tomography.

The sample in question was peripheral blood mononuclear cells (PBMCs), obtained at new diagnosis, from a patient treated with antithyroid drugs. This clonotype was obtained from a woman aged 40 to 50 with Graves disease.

For the CDR3, the DNA is TGTGCCAGTAGTATCCCCAGTCGCAGGGGACGAGAGACCCAGTACTTC. Protein product: CASSIPSRRGRETQYF. This chain links TRBV19 with TRBJ2-5; a weak D match, TRBD1 (6 bases). The CDR3 is made up of 16 amino acids. Germline-derived CDR1 and CDR2 are LNHDA and SQIVND (reference sequence). The germline V and J ends were trimmed by 3 bases and 4 bases, with 18 bases remaining between them.